The present TCR beta chain was sequenced within a study of shared clonotypes between healthy human individuals. At the level of the study: The composition of the donors was a couple of women and a few men aged 18 to 49.

Germline V gene lookup returns CDR1 MGHRA and CDR2 YSYEKL. The CDR3 covers 14 residues. Trimming at V came to 4 bases and at J to 9 bases, leaving 3 bases not matched to a gene. Notes on this clone: Its antigen is unknown.

Points from the study as a whole: Large sequencing depth failed to make sorted-subset sequencing complete, rarefaction showed.

Data came from immunoSEQ multiplex PCR; TCRdb stores just in-frame clones and leaves some out. The sample consists of some 2,000,000 clones, approximately 96% of them appearing once. This receptor was taken from a man aged 18 to 35 in good health. Sequencing used naive CD4+ T cells sorted from blood. Indicated subset: CD45RA+ positively selected. This chain connects TRBV4-1 to TRBJ1-6; 10 positions agree with TRBD1. DNA of the CDR3: TGCGCCAGCAGCCCTGGACAGGGGGGTTCACCCCTCCACTTT. Its protein is CASSPGQGGSPLHF.